The clone carrying this T cell receptor beta chain appeared a single time. At one boundary the junction diverges from the germline segment, which might be a read error. The data were obtained in a study of tumor and adjacent non-tumor tissue in lung cancer. RNA was extracted from bulk tissue without any cell sorting. TCRbeta libraries were built with three rounds of nested PCR, modified from ARM-PCR. TCRdb re-called the multiplex PCR reads with MiXCR, one entry per CDR3 protein. The sample contains about 110,000 distinct CDR3 sequences, about 87% of which appear only once. Germline-derived CDR1 and CDR2 are MNHEY and SVGEGT. The CDR3 spans 16 residues.

This TCR derives from a man in his 70s with non-small cell lung cancer. V is TRBV6-2 or TRBV6-3 and J is TRBJ1-5; D gene uncertain. Source material: lung tumor tissue. The CDR3, as DNA: TGTGCCAGCAGCTCTTTCCTAGGAATTAGCAGTCAGCCCCAGCATTTT. Translating gives CASSSFLGISSQPQHF.